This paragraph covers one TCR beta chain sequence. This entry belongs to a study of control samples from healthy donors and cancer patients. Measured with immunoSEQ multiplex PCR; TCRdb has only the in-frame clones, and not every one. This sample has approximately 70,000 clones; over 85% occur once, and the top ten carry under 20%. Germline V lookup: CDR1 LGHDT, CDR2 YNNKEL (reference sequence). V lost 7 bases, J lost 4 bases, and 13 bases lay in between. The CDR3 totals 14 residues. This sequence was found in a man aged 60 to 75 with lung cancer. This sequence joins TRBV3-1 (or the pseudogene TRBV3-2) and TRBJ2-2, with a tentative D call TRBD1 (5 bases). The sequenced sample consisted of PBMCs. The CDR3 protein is CASTQGRATGELFF. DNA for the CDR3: TGTGCCAGCACTCAGGGCAGGGCCACCGGGGAGCTGTTTTTT.